These 5 T cell receptor beta chains share one sample of origin, sequenced in a study of blood T cell repertoires in COVID-19. The assay was immunoSEQ multiplex PCR, and TCRdb's table has in-frame clones only and misses some. The sample carries under 200,000 clones, approximately 88% recorded once. Sequenced input: peripheral blood. These receptors all stem from a woman aged 55-70 years with acute or convalescent COVID-19.

Remarks on this clone: Other DNA sequences in the sample encode the same CDR3. The chain has TRBV5-1 and TRBJ2-5; D may be TRBD1 (5 bases). Germline CDR1 SGHRS, CDR2 YFSETQ. This CDR3 has 13 residues. Trimming stripped 4 bases from V and 2 bases from J, with 9 bases between. CDR3 sequence reads: CASSPGSQETQYF. The CDR3 DNA follows: TGCGCCAGCAGCCCAGGGTCTCAAGAGACCCAGTACTTC.

This chain joins TRBV5-6 and TRBJ2-5; D is unresolved. Germline V gene data show CDR1 as SGHDT and CDR2 as YYEEEE. The CDR3 is 14 amino acids. The V gene lost 4 bases and the J gene lost 5 bases, with 15 bases spanning the gap. CDR3 residues: CASSDTSGRETQYF. The CDR3 DNA follows: TGTGCCAGCAGCGACACCTCTGGAAGGGAGACCCAGTACTTC.

The chain recombines TRBV9 with TRBJ2-2; 7 bases map to TRBD2. V dropped 5 bases and J dropped 3; count of bases not matched to a gene: 7. CDR3 size: 15 residues. Per germline, CDR1 SGDLS and CDR2 YYNGEE. The CDR3 sequence: CASSRSGEYTGELFF. The CDR3 DNA reads TGTGCCAGCAGTCGAAGCGGGGAATACACCGGGGAGCTGTTTTTT.

The V call is TRBV15, the J call TRBJ1-1, with a weak D call TRBD1 (5 bases). V was clipped by 4 bases and J by 9 bases, with 18 bases between them. Germline values: CDR1 LNHNV, CDR2 YYDKDF (reference sequence). This CDR3 contains 14 residues. The DNA for the CDR3 is TGTGCCACCAGCATCAGGGCCCTTTCAATGCAAGCTTTCTTT. Translated: CATSIRALSMQAFF.

This clone was recorded at least ten times. The rearrangement links TRBV18 to TRBJ1-6, with 9 nucleotides matching TRBD1. The V gene end was trimmed by 5 bases and the J gene end by 7 bases; junction bases not matched to a gene: 6. The CDR3 length is 15 residues. CDR1 is KGHSH, CDR2 LQKENI, per germline. CDR3 sequence reads: CASSTRTGENSPLHF. The CDR3 DNA sequence: TGTGCCAGCTCAACCCGGACAGGGGAAAATTCACCCCTCCACTTT.